This entry concerns a single T cell receptor (beta chain). The antigen is unknown. One junction end disagrees with the germline gene, perhaps due to a read error. Patients who underwent sequencing had shown CD8+CD57+ cell expansion by flow cytometry. The data were obtained in a study of CD8+CD57+ T cells in acquired aplastic anemia. Points from the study as a whole: A set of 25 to 30 CD8+ CDR3 sequences was shared between patients and controls, and these sequences appeared highly expressed in patients.

TCR beta VDJ and CDR3 were profiled, and genomic DNA was the template. TCRdb itself ran the reads through MiXCR, one entry per CDR3 protein. The data contain approximately 220,000 distinct CDR3 sequences, almost 50% of them singletons. This CDR3 region has 18 residues. CDR1 is SGHRS, CDR2 YFSETQ, per germline. This TCR derives from a human donor with aplastic anemia. Sequenced: sorted CD4+, CD8+, or CD8+CD57+ T cells (not recorded which) from PBMCs. V gene TRBV5-1 combines with J gene TRBJ2-2; TRBD1 matches 7 bases. The CDR3 DNA reads TGCGCCAGCAGCTTGGCGGGCCCCGGACAGGCGAACACCGGGGAGCTGCTTTTT. This translates into CASSLAGPGQANTGELLF.